The present T cell receptor (beta chain) was sequenced within a study of T cells after yellow fever vaccination. Study conclusions and caveats: Weaker overall was a secondary response that nonetheless peaked faster, on day 5 versus 15. The study re-detected most primary-vaccination clones after the booster (around 96% CD4, around 89% CD8).

The CDR3 runs to 17 residues. The ends lost 7 bases at V and 0 bases at J; junction bases unmatched: 12. Germline V gene data show CDR1 as LNHDA and CDR2 as SQIVND (reference sequence). As to this clonotype: Its antigen remains unidentified.

TCRdb redid the calling of the 5' RACE reads with MiXCR, one entry per CDR3 protein. The repertoire holds over 200,000 distinct CDR3 sequences, with approximately 6.3% as singletons. The J gene is TRBJ2-3, the V gene TRBV19; TRBD2 matches at 8 bases. The sequencing used CD4+ T cells sorted from PBMCs, collected on the day of the yellow fever booster vaccination. The receptor's source is a man aged 25 to 40 who received the YFV17D yellow fever vaccine. CDR3 sequence reads: CASNKNRASGSTDTQYF. The CDR3 DNA is TGTGCCAGTAACAAGAACCGGGCTAGCGGGAGCACAGATACGCAGTATTTT.